This T cell receptor beta chain is drawn from a study of blood T cell repertoires in COVID-19. Study-level background: Collection of acute and convalescent COVID-19 samples took place in the United States, Italy and Spain.

This CDR3 contains 14 residues. CDR1 is MNHEY, CDR2 SVGAGI, per germline. Trimming took 7 bases from V and 1 from J; bases not matched to a gene: 5. In the original processing: Scientists estimated how many nucleated cells there were by amplifying reference gene primers. This table comes from immunoSEQ multiplex PCR, and its TCRdb copy is limited to in-frame clones, with some not included. The V and J calls and the clone size are those of that table, but D and trimming were determined from the DNA. This table has 95,000 to 120,000 clones, 85% appearing once. The sequencing input was peripheral blood. The chain combines TRBV6-5 with TRBJ1-1; 8 nucleotides line up with TRBD1. The sequence derives from a human donor in a cohort sampled during active COVID-19. In DNA form, the CDR3 reads TGTGCCAGCACACCCGGGACAGGGAACACTGAAGCTTTCTTT. This sequence encodes CASTPGTGNTEAFF.